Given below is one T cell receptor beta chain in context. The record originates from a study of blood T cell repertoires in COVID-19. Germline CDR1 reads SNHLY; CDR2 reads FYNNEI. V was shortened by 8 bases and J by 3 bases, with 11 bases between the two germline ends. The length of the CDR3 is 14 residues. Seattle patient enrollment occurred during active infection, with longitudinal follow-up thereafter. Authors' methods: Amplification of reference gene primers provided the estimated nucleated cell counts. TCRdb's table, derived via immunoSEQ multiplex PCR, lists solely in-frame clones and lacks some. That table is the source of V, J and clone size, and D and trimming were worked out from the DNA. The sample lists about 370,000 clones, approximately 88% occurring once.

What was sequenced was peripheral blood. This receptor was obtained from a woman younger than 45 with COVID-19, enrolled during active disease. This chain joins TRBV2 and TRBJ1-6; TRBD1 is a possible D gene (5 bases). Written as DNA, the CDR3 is TGTGCCAGCCGGAGTGACAGCTATAATTCACCCCTCCACTTT. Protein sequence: CASRSDSYNSPLHF.